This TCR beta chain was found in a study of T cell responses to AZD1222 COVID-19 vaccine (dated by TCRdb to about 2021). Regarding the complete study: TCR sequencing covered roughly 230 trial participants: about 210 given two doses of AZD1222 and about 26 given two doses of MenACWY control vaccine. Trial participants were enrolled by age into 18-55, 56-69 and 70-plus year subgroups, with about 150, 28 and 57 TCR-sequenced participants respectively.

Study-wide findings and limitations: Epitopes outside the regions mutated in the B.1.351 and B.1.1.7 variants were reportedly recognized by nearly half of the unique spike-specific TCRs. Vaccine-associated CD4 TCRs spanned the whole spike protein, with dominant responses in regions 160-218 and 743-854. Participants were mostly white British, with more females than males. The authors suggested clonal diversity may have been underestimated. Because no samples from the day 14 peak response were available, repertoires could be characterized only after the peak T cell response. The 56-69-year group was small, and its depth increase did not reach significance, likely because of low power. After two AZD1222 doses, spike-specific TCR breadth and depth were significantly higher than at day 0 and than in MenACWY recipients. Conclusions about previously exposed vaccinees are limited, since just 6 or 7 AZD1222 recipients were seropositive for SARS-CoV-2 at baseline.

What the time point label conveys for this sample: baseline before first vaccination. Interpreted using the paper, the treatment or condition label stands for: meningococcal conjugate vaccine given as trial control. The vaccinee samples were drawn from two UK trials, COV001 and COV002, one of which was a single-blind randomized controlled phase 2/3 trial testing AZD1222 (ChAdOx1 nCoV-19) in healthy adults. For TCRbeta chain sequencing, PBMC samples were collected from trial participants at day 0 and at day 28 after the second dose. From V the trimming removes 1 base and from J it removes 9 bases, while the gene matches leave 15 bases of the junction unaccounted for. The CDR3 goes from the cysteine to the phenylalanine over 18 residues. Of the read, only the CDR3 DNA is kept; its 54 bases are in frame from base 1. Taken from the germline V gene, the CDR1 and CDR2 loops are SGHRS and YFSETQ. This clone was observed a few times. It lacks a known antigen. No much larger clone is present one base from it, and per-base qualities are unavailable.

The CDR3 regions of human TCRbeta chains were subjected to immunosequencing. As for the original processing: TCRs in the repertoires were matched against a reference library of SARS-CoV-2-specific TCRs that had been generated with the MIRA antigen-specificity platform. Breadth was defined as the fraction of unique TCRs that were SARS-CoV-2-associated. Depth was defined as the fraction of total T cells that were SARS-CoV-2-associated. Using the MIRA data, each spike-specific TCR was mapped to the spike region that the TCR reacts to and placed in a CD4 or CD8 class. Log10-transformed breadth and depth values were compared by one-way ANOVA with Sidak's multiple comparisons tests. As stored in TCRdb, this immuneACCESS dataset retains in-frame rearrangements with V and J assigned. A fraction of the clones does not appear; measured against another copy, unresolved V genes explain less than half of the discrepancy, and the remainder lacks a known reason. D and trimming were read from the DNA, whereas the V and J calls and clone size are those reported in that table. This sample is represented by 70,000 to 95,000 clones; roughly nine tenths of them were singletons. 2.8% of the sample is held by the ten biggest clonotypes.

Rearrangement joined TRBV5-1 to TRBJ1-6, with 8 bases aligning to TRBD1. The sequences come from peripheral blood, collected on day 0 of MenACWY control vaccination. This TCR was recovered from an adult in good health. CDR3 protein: CASSLRVAGDRSSSPLHF. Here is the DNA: TGCGCCAGCAGCTTGCGAGTCGCGGGGGACAGGTCGAGTTCACCCCTCCACTTT.